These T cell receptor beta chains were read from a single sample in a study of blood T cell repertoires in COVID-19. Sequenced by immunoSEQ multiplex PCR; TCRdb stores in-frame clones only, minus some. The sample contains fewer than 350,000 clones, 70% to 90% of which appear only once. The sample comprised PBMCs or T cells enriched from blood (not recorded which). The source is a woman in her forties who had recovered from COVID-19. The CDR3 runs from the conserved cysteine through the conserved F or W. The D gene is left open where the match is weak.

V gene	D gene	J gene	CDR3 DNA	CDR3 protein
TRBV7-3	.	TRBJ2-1	TGTGCCAGCAGCTTAGGGCTAGCGATCAGTGAGCAGTTCTTC	CASSLGLAISEQFF
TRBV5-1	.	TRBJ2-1	TGCGCCAGCAGCTCGGACATCTACAATGAGCAGTTCTTC	CASSSDIYNEQFF
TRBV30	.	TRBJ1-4	TGTGCCTGGAGCCAGGCATGGGGCTCAACTAATGAAAAACTGTTTTTT	CAWSQAWGSTNEKLFF
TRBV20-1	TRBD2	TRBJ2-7	TGCAGGAGCGGGAGTCTGGACGAGCAGTACTTC	CRSGSLDEQYF
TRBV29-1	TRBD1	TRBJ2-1	TGCAGCGGTGGACAGGGGGGACTCAATGAGCAGTTCTTC	CSGGQGGLNEQFF
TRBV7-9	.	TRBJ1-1	TGTGCCAGCACCCAATCCCTAAACACTGAAGCTTTCTTT	CASTQSLNTEAFF
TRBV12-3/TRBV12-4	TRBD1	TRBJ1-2	TGTGCCAGCAGTCCCGGACAGGGCTATGGCTACACCTTC	CASSPGQGYGYTF
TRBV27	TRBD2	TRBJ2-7	TGTGCCAGCAGCCCAGCGGGGGGGGGCTACGAGCAGTACTTC	CASSPAGGGYEQYF
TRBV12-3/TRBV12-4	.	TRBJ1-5	TGTGCCAGCAGCCACGGGGGCAATCAGCCCCAGCATTTT	CASSHGGNQPQHF
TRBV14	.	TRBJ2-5	TGTGCCAGCAGCCAAGGACAGCAAGAGACCCAGTACTTC	CASSQGQQETQYF
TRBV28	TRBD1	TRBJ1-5	TGTGCCAGCAGTCGCCAGGGACAGGAGTATAGCAATCAGCCCCAGCATTTT	CASSRQGQEYSNQPQHF
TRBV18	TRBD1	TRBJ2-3	TGTGCCAGCTCACCACTCGGGACAGGGGGAAGCACAGATACGCAGTATTTT	CASSPLGTGGSTDTQYF
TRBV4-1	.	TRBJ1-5	TGCGCCAGCAGCCAAGATTGGGCAGGGGCCCATCAGCCCCAGCATTTT	CASSQDWAGAHQPQHF
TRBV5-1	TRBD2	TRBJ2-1	TGCGCCAGCAGCTTGTCAGTGGCTAGCGGGCGCAATGAGCAGTTCTTC	CASSLSVASGRNEQFF
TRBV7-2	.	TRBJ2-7	TGTGCCAGCAGCCCCGACAACCCCCTCTCCTACGAGCAGTACTTC	CASSPDNPLSYEQYF
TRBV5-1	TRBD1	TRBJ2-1	TGCGCCAGCGGCCCAGGAAGGACAGGGGGGGCTAATGAGCAGTTCTTC	CASGPGRTGGANEQFF
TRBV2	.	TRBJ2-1	TGTGCCAGCAGGAGAGTGTATGAGCAGTTCTTC	CASRRVYEQFF
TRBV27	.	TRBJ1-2	TGTGCCAGCAGTTTATCGTCCGGAGGTCGGGGCTACACCTTC	CASSLSSGGRGYTF
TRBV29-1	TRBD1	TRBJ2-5	TGCAGCGGAACAGGGGAAGTCCGAGAGACCCAGTACTTC	CSGTGEVRETQYF